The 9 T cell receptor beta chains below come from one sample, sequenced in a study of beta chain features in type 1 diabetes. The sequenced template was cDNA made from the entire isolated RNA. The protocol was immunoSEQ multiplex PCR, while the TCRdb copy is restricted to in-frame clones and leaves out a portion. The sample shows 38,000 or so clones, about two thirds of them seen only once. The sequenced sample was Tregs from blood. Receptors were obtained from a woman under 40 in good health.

CDR3 coding DNA: TGCGCCAGCAGCCACGCCGGTCGGTTGAACACTGAAGCTTTCTTT. Translation: CASSHAGRLNTEAFF. This sequence joins TRBV4-3 and TRBJ1-1; D uncertain. Looked up from germline, CDR1 is LGHNA and CDR2 is YSLEER. V was shortened by 3 bases and J by 0 bases, with 11 bases between the two germline ends. The CDR3 has 15 residues.

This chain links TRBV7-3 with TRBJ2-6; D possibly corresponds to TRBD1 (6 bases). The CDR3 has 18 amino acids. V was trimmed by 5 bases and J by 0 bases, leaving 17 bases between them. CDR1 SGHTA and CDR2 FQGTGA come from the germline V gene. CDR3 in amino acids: CASSPTLRGSSGANVLTF. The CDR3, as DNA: TGTGCCAGCAGCCCGACCCTCAGGGGCAGCTCTGGGGCCAACGTCCTGACTTTC.

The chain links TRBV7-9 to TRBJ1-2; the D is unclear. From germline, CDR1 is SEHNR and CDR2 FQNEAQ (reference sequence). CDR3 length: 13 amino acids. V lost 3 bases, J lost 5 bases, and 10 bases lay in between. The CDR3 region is CASSFSAGYGYTF. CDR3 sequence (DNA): TGTGCCAGCAGCTTTTCAGCAGGATATGGCTACACCTTC.

The CDR3 nucleotides read TGTGCCAGCAGCTTACGAGGAGGGCAGGGTTTGGACGAGCAGTACTTC. Translated: CASSLRGGQGLDEQYF. V gene TRBV7-9 combines with J gene TRBJ2-5; TRBD2 might be the D (6 bases). The J call may be mistaken, given a closer DNA end match to TRBJ2-7. Per germline, CDR1 SEHNR and CDR2 FQNEAQ (reference sequence). The CDR3 is 16 residues long.

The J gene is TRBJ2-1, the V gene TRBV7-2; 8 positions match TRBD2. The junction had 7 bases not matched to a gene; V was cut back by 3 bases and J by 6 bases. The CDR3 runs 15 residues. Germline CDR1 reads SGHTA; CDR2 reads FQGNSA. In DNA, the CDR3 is TGTGCCAGCAGCTTTGGGTTACTAGCGGCCAATGAGCAGTTCTTC. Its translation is CASSFGLLAANEQFF.

Here the CDR3 reads CASRPWSGRSYEQYF. The CDR3 region has the DNA TGTGCCAGCAGGCCCTGGAGCGGGAGATCCTACGAGCAGTACTTC. The chain couples TRBV6-5 to TRBJ2-7, with 8 bases lining up with TRBD2. Losses at the gene ends were 6 bases for V and 1 base for J; bases not matched to a gene: 8. CDR3 length: 15 amino acids. CDR1 and CDR2 from the germline V gene are MNHEY and SVGAGI.

CDR3 nucleotide sequence: TGTGCCAACTCTAAGACAGGGGAAGAGACCCAGTACTTC. Its protein is CANSKTGEETQYF. The rearrangement uses TRBV15 and TRBJ2-5, with 8 bases that match TRBD1. The CDR3 spans 13 residues. With V trimmed by 10 bases and J by 3 bases, 7 bases remained unmatched. Germline V lookup: CDR1 LNHNV, CDR2 YYDKDF (reference sequence).

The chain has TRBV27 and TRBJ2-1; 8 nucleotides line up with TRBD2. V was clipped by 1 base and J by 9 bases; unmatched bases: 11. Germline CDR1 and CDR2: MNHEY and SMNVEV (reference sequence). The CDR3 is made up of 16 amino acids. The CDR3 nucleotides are TGTGCCAGCAGTTTATTTGGTCGGGGGGGGGCAGCTGAGCAGTTCTTC. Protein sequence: CASSLFGRGGAAEQFF.

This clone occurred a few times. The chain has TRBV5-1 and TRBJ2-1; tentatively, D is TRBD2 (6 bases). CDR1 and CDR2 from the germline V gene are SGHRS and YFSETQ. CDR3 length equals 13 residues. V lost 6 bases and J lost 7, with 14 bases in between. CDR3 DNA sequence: TGCGCCAGCAAATCCAGGGAGGTGAATGAGCAGTTCTTC. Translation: CASKSREVNEQFF.